The 3 T cell receptor beta chains reported below all come from one sample, sequenced in a study of blood T cell repertoires in COVID-19. The repertoire was sequenced with immunoSEQ multiplex PCR; TCRdb's copy has only in-frame clones and lacks some. The repertoire holds about 240,000 clones, with 82% as singletons. Material: peripheral blood. The receptors derive from a woman aged 55-70 years with active or convalescent COVID-19.

The gene calls are TRBV6-5 and TRBJ2-3; 8 positions agree with TRBD1. Trimming at V came to 10 bases and at J to 4 bases, leaving 10 bases not matched to a gene. In germline, CDR1 is MNHEY, CDR2 SVGAGI. This CDR3 has 14 amino acids. CDR3 coding DNA: TGTGCCACGTCCGGGACAGGATACGCAGATACGCAGTATTTT. Translation gives CATSGTGYADTQYF.

The chain combines TRBV5-1 with TRBJ2-1; 8 nucleotides match TRBD1. The CDR3 sequence is 14 residues long. CDR1 and CDR2 from the germline V gene are SGHRS and YFSETQ. V lost 1 base and J lost 7; bases outside the gene matches: 4. The CDR3 sequence is CASSLTTGVNEQFF. In DNA, the CDR3 is TGCGCCAGCAGCTTGACGACAGGGGTTAATGAGCAGTTCTTC.

V usage is TRBV7-9 and J usage is TRBJ1-6, with TRBD1 as a possible D gene (5 bases). The CDR3 has 15 amino acids. V gave up 5 bases and J gave up 6 bases, with 14 bases separating them. Per germline, CDR1 SEHNR and CDR2 FQNEAQ (reference sequence). CDR3 residues: CASSTGAGANSPLHF. CDR3 DNA sequence: TGTGCCAGCAGCACTGGGGCTGGGGCTAATTCACCCCTCCACTTT.